Presented here are 10 T cell receptor beta chains from one specimen sequenced in a study of memory CD4+ T cells and cytomegalovirus serostatus. The data were produced by immunoSEQ multiplex PCR, yet TCRdb's version contains in-frame clones alone and is incomplete. Of approximately 50,000 clones in the sample, about 73% were seen once. The sort gate was single viable CD3+CD4+CD8-CD45RO+ cells for memory CD4+ T cells. The material sequenced was memory CD4+ T cells from blood. The receptors originated from an adult in good health and CMV-seropositive.

The chain employs TRBV18 and TRBJ2-1, with 10 positions matching TRBD2. The V segment lost 0 bases and the J segment 7 bases; nucleotides outside the gene matches: 3. Per germline, CDR1 KGHSH and CDR2 LQKENI. This CDR3 is 15 amino acids long. The chain's CDR3 is CASSPPGLARNEQFF. CDR3 DNA sequence: TGTGCCAGCTCACCACCGGGACTAGCGCGAAATGAGCAGTTCTTC.

The V call is TRBV2, the J call TRBJ2-5; TRBD2 aligns across 8 bases. J gave up 3 bases and V 8 bases, and 11 bases lay outside the gene matches. Germline V gene sequence: CDR1 SNHLY, CDR2 FYNNEI. CDR3 size: 15 residues. Written as DNA, the CDR3 is TGTGCCAGCCATACCGGAACTAGCGGTAAAGAGACCCAGTACTTC. Protein sequence: CASHTGTSGKETQYF.

This rearrangement joins TRBV5-8 to TRBJ2-5; 7 bases align to TRBD2. CDR3 size: 16 residues. CDR1 is SGHTS and CDR2 is YDEGEE in the germline V gene. Germline trimming cut 7 bases from V and 4 bases from J; bases unmatched to any gene: 16. The DNA for the CDR3 is TGTGCCAGCTCCCCGGGGAGGGGTCCTGGGGGAGAGACCCAGTACTTC. Translation gives CASSPGRGPGGETQYF.

This clone was detected once. J is TRBJ2-6 and V is TRBV7-2, with D unresolved. From germline, CDR1 is SGHTA and CDR2 FQGNSA. The CDR3 loop spans 17 amino acids. V shed 3 bases and J shed 2 bases, with 14 bases lying between them. CDR3 bases: TGTGCCAGCAGCTTGCTTCTATTGGGAACTGGGGCCAACGTCCTGACTTTC. Translation gives CASSLLLLGTGANVLTF. Together with reference TRBV7-2 and TRBJ2-6, the CDR3 gives the full variable domain: GAGVSQSPSNKVTEKGKDVELRCDPISGHTALYWYRQSLGQGLEFLIYFQGNSAPDKSGLPSDRFSAERTGGSVSTLTIQRTQQEDSAVYLCASSLLLLGTGANVLTFGAGSRLTVL.

This clone has more than one count but fewer than ten. The chain carries TRBV29-1 and TRBJ2-7; D not resolved. The CDR3 totals 12 residues. V lost 4 bases to trimming and J lost 2 bases, with 9 bases between them. CDR1 and CDR2 from the germline V gene are SQVTM and ANQGSEA. CDR3 in amino acids: CSVVDGTYEQYF. CDR3 in DNA: TGCAGCGTTGTGGATGGGACCTACGAGCAGTACTTC.

CDR3 bases: TGTGCCAGCAGTGCGGAGGGGACCACTGAAGCTTTCTTT. As protein: CASSAEGTTEAFF. The chain has TRBV2 and TRBJ1-1; possible D gene TRBD1, 5 bases. V lost 4 bases, J lost 4 bases, and 10 bases lay in between. This CDR3 is 13 amino acids long. In germline, CDR1 is SNHLY, CDR2 FYNNEI.

The rearrangement links TRBV27 to TRBJ1-1; D uncertain. This CDR3 region has 13 residues. Trimming pared 3 bases from V and 0 bases from J, leaving 5 bases between. The germline CDR1 and CDR2 sequences are MNHEY and SMNVEV (reference sequence). For the CDR3, the DNA is TGTGCCAGCAGTTTTGCGTTGAACACTGAAGCTTTCTTT. It yields the protein CASSFALNTEAFF.

V gene TRBV6-7 combines with J gene TRBJ2-7; TRBD1 matches 9 bases. TRBV6-7 is an ORF; its function is uncertain. The CDR3 spans 15 residues. The ends lost 2 bases at V and 3 bases at J; junction bases unmatched: 5. This chain's CDR3 is CASSYGTGSFYEQYF. The CDR3 coding sequence is TGTGCCAGCAGTTACGGGACAGGGAGTTTCTACGAGCAGTACTTC.

This clone was seen only once. The chain carries TRBV29-1 and TRBJ2-1; no reliable D call. The V and J ends lost 5 bases and 7 bases respectively, with 6 bases between them. Germline V lookup: CDR1 SQVTM, CDR2 ANQGSEA. The CDR3 is made up of 10 amino acids. The CDR3 sequence is CSVWENEQFF. The CDR3 DNA is TGCAGCGTTTGGGAAAATGAGCAGTTCTTC.

The CDR3 sequence is CASSPNLGGSTTYNEQFF. CDR3 coding DNA: TGTGCCAGCTCACCAAACCTAGGGGGCTCCACAACCTACAATGAGCAGTTCTTC. The chain couples TRBV18 to TRBJ2-1, with 7 bases lining up with TRBD1. The germline V gene has CDR1 KGHSH and CDR2 LQKENI. The CDR3 has 18 amino acids. After removal of 2 bases from V and 2 bases from J, the junction contained 12 bases not matched to a gene.